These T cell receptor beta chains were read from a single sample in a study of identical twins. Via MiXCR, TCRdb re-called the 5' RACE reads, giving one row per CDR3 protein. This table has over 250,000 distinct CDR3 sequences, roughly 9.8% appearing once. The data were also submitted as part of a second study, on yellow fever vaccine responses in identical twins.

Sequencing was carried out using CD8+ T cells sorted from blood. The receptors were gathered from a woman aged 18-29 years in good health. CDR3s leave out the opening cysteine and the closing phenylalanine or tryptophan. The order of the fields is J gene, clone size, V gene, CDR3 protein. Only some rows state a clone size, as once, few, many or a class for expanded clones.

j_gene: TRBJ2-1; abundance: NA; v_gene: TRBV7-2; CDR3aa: ASSGAQPGLAGGHLWNEQF
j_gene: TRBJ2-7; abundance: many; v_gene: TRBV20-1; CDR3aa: SARDRLTYEQY
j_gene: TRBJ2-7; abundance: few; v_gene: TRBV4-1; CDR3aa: ASSQDPEPYEQY
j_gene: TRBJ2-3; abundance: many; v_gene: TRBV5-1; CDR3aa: ASSLSGRAPDTQY
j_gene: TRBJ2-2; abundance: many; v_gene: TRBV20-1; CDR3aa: SARDLLAGELF
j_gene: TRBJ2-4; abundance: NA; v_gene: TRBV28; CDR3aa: ASHRGTGNSGMFAKNIQY
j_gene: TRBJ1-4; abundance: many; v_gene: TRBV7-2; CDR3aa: ASSLELQGISEKLF
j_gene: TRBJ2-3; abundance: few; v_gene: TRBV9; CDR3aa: ASSGAGTGTDTQY
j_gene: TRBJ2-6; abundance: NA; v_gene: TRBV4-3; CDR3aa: ASSQARQGLSGANVLT
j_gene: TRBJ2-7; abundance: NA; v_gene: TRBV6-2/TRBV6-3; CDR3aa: ASSRPGNEQY
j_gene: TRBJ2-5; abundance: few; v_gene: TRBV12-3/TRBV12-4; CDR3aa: ASTTPSGRAIQETQY
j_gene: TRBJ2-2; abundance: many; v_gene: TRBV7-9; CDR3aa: ASSIDYTGELF
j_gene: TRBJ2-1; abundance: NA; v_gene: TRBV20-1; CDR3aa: SASSTNFGHEQF